This entry is about one TCR beta chain. Which antigen it targets is not known. No much larger clonotype is one base removed from it; base qualities were not supplied. These data originate in a study of OX40 agonist ivuxolimab in advanced cancers. Concerning the study at large: The costimulatory receptor OX40 (CD134) was targeted by ivuxolimab, a fully human IgG2 agonistic monoclonal antibody. Intravenous ivuxolimab was administered to patients every 2 weeks at six dose levels: 0.01, 0.1, 0.3, 1.5, 3 and 10 mg/kg. Among the roughly 50 dose-escalation patients, about 19 had hepatocellular carcinoma, some 15 melanoma, 9 renal cell carcinoma and 9 head and neck cancer. A male proportion of approximately 83% and a mean age of about 60 years, ranging from about 23 to 90, were recorded for the dose-escalation cohort. Prior anti-PD-1, anti-PD-L1 or anti-CTLA-4 therapy was permitted, and checkpoint inhibitors had been received by 40% to 50% of dose-escalation patients. Partial responses occurred in three dose-escalation patients: two with cutaneous melanoma and one with hepatocellular carcinoma. Peripheral TCRbeta sequencing aimed to test whether ivuxolimab altered TCR sequence diversity and caused clonal T-cell expansion. The monotherapy dose-escalation portion (N ≈ 50 patients) of the phase I ivuxolimab trial is reported in the paper.

Patients with a history of autoimmune disease or receiving systemic immunosuppression were excluded from the trial. Peripheral blood for TCR sequencing was drawn from every dose cohort at baseline, at cycle 4 day 1 and at cycle 7 day 1. The samples were taken from a phase I, first-in-human, multicenter, open-label dose-escalation trial of ivuxolimab. Adults with locally advanced or metastatic head and neck squamous cell, hepatocellular, melanoma or renal cell carcinoma were enrolled in the trial. Before TCR sequencing, CD4+ and CD8+ T cells were separately sorted from peripheral blood. From a lookup of the germline V gene (reference sequence), CDR1 and CDR2 are LNHDA and SQIVND. For this chain, trimming is 10 bases at the V end and 8 bases at the J end, and the number of junction bases without a gene match is 17. CDR3 length: 16 amino acids, cysteine to phenylalanine. The kept DNA is CDR3 alone, 48 bases in frame from the first base.

For sequencing of the TCRbeta CDR3 region, genomic DNA was extracted from the sorted cells. The immunoSEQ Assay was used for sequencing of TCRbeta CDR3 regions. This is the immuneACCESS table as TCRdb keeps it, with only in-frame sequences that have V and J called. A part of the clones is gone; compared with another copy, unresolved V genes explain less than half, and the rest is unexplained. The sample yields just over 14,000 clones; roughly 80% were counted once. The ten top clones hold around a third of the sample. Overall study results and their limits: The antigen specificity of the clonally expanded peripheral T cells was not determined. On average, CD8+ T cells showed more expanded clones than CD4+ T cells after ivuxolimab. Low levels of normalized T-cell clonal expansion were also seen in some patients who did not respond. In the 0.1-3.0 mg/kg groups, partial responders were among the patients with the lowest normalized peripheral clonal expansion, particularly in CD8+ T cells. At doses of 0.1 to 3.0 mg/kg, clonal expansion of both CD4+ and CD8+ T cells in blood was seen between baseline and week 6.

This sequence originates from an adult with an advanced solid tumor such as melanoma, head and neck, liver or kidney cancer. The chain couples TRBV19 to TRBJ1-4; 9 central bases correspond to TRBD1. Source: CD4+ or CD8+ T cells sorted from blood, taken in a trial of the OX40 agonist ivuxolimab. The encoded CDR3 is CATKTSMGQGVEKLFF. The nucleotide sequence reads as follows: TGTGCCACAAAAACCTCAATGGGACAGGGTGTGGAAAAACTGTTTTTT. The full variable domain, completed from the reference TRBV19 and TRBJ1-4 proteins outside the CDR3, reads DGGITQSPKYLFRKEGQNVTLSCEQNLNHDAMYWYRQDPGQGLRLIYYSQIVNDFQKGDIAEGYSVSREKKESFPLTVTSAQKNPTAFYLCATKTSMGQGVEKLFFGSGTQLSVL.